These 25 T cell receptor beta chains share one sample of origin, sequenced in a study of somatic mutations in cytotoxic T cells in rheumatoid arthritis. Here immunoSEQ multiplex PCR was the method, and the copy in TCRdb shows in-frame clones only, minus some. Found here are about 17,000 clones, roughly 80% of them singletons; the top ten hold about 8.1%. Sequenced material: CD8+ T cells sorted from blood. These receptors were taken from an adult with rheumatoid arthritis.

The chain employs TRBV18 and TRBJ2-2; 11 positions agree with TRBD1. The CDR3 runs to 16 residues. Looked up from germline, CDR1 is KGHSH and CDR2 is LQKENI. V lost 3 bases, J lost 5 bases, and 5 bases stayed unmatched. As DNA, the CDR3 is TGTGCCAGCTCACCGCCCGGGACAGGGGGAACCGGGGAGCTGTTTTTT. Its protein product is CASSPPGTGGTGELFF.

The CDR3 protein is CASSQEEGQGREKLFF. The CDR3 DNA sequence: TGTGCCAGCAGCCAAGAGGAGGGACAGGGACGGGAAAAACTGTTTTTT. The V gene is TRBV4-2, the J gene TRBJ1-4; 9 bases fit TRBD1. Trimming removed 0 bases from V and 8 bases from J; junction bases left unmatched: 7. CDR3 length: 16 amino acids. Germline lookup yields CDR1 LGHNA and CDR2 YNFKEQ.

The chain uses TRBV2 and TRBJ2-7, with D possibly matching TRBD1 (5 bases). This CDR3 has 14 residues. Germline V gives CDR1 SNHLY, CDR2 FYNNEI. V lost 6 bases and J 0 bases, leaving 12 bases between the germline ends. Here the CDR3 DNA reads TGTGCCAGCAGCGGGCAGGGCTTCTCCTACGAGCAGTACTTC. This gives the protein CASSGQGFSYEQYF.

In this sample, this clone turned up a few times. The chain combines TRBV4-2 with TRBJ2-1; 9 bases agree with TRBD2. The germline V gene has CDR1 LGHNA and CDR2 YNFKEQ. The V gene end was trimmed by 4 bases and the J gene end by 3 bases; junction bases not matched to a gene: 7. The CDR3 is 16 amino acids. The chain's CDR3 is CASSLLVAGDYNEQFF. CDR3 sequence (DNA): TGTGCCAGCAGCCTCCTCGTAGCGGGAGACTACAATGAGCAGTTCTTC.

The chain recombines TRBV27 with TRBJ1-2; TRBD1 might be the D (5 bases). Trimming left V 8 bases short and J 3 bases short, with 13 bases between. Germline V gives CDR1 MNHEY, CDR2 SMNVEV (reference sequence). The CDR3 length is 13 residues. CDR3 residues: CASGGGVDYGYTF. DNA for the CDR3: TGTGCCAGCGGTGGGGGGGTCGACTATGGCTACACCTTC.

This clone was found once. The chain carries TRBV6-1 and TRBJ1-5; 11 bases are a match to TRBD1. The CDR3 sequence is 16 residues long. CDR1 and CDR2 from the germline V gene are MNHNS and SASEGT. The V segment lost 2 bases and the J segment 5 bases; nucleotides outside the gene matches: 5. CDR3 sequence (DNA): TGTGCCAGCAGTGAAATGGGGACAGGGGGTCATCAGCCCCAGCATTTT. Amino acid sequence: CASSEMGTGGHQPQHF.

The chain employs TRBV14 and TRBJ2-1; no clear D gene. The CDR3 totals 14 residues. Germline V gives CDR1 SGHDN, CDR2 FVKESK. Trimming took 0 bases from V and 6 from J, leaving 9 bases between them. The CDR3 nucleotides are TGTGCCAGCAGCCAAGATTCTCATCCCAATGAGCAGTTCTTC. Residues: CASSQDSHPNEQFF. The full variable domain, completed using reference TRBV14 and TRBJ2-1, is EAGVTQFPSHSVIEKGQTVTLRCDPISGHDNLYWYRRVMGKEIKFLLHFVKESKQDESGMPNNRFLAERTGGTYSTLKVQPAELEDSGVYFCASSQDSHPNEQFFGPGTRLTVL.

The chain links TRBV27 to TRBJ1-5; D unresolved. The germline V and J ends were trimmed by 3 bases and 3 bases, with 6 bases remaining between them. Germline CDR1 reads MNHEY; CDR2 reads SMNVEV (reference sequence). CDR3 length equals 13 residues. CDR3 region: CASSFGVNQPQHF. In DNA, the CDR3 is TGTGCCAGCAGTTTTGGGGTCAATCAGCCCCAGCATTTT.

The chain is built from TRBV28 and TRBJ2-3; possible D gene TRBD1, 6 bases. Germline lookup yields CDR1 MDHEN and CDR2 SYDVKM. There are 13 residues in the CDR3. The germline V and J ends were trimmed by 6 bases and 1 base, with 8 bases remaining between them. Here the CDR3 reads CASRDRRTDTQYF. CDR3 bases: TGTGCCAGCAGAGACAGGCGCACAGATACGCAGTATTTT.

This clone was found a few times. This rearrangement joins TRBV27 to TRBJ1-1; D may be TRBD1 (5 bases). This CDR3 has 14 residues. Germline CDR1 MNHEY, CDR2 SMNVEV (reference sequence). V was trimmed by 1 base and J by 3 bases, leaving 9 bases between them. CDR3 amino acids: CASSLWQGDTEAFF. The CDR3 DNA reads TGTGCCAGCAGTTTATGGCAGGGAGACACTGAAGCTTTCTTT.

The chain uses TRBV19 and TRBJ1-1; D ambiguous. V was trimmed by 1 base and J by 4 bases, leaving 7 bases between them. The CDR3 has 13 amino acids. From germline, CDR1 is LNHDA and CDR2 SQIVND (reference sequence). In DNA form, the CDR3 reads TGTGCCAGTAGTATAGGTGGGCTCACTGAAGCTTTCTTT. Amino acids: CASSIGGLTEAFF. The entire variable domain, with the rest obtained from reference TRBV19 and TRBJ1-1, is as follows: DGGITQSPKYLFRKEGQNVTLSCEQNLNHDAMYWYRQDPGQGLRLIYYSQIVNDFQKGDIAEGYSVSREKKESFPLTVTSAQKNPTAFYLCASSIGGLTEAFFGQGTRLTVV.

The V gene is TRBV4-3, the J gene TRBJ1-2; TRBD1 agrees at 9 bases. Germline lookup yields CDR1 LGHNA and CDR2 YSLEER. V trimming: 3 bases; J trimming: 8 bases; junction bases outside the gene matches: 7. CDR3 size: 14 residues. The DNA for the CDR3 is TGCGCCAGCAGCCAGGACAGGGGCGAGGGCGGCTACACCTTC. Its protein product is CASSQDRGEGGYTF.

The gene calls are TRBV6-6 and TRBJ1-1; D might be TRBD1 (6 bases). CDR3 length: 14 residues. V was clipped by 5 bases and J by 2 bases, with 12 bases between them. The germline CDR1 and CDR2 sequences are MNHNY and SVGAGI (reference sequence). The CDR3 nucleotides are TGTGCCAGCAGTACCGGACAGTCAAACACTGAAGCTTTCTTT. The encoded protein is CASSTGQSNTEAFF.

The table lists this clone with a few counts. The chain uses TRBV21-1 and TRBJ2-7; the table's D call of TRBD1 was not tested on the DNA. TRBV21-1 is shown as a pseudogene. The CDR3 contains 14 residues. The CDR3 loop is CASSWGQRPYEQYF. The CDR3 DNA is TGTGCCAGTAGCTGGGGACAGAGACCCTACGAGCAGTACTTC.

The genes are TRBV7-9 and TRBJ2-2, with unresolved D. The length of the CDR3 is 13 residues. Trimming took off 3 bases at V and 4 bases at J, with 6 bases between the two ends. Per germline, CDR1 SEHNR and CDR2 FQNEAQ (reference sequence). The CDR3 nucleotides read TGTGCCAGCAGCTTCGGTCCCACCGGGGAGCTGTTTTTT. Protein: CASSFGPTGELFF.

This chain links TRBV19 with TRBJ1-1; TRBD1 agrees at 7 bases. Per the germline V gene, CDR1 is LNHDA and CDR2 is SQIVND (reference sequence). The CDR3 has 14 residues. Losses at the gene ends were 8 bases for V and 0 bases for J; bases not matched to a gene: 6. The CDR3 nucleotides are TGTGCCAGTTATACAGGGGCTTTGAACACTGAAGCTTTCTTT. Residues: CASYTGALNTEAFF. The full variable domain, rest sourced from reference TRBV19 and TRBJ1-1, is DGGITQSPKYLFRKEGQNVTLSCEQNLNHDAMYWYRQDPGQGLRLIYYSQIVNDFQKGDIAEGYSVSREKKESFPLTVTSAQKNPTAFYLCASYTGALNTEAFFGQGTRLTVV.

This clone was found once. CDR3: CASTLQGGNQPQHF. DNA for the CDR3: TGTGCCAGTACCTTACAGGGTGGCAATCAGCCCCAGCATTTT. The chain carries TRBV19 and TRBJ1-5; D perhaps matches TRBD1 (6 bases). The V end lost 7 bases, the J end lost 2 bases, and 12 bases lay between the germline ends. The CDR3 totals 14 residues. Germline V CDR1 and CDR2: LNHDA, SQIVND (reference sequence).

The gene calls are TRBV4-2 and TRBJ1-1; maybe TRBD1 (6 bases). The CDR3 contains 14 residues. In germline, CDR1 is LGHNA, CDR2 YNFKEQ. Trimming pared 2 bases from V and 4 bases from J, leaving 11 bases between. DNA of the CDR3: TGTGCCAGCAGCCAATCGACAGGCAGCACTGAAGCTTTCTTT. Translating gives CASSQSTGSTEAFF.

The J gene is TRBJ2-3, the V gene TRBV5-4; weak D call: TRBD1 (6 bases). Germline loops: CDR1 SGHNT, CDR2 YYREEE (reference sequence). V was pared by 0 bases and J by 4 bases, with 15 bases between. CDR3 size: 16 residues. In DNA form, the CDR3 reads TGTGCCAGCAGCTTGGCCTTCCAGGGGAATGCAGATACGCAGTATTTT. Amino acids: CASSLAFQGNADTQYF.

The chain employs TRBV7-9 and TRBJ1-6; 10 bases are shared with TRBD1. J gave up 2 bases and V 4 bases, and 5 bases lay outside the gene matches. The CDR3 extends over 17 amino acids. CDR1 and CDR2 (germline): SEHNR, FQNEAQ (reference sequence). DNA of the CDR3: TGTGCCAGCAGCTCCCGGGACAGGGGACCCTATAATTCACCCCTCCACTTT. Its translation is CASSSRDRGPYNSPLHF.

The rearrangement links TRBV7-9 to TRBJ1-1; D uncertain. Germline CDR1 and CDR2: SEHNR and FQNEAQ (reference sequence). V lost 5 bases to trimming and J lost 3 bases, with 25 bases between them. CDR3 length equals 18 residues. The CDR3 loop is CASSPGGINYGLDTEAFF. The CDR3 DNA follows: TGTGCCAGCAGCCCCGGAGGGATTAATTACGGGTTGGACACTGAAGCTTTCTTT.

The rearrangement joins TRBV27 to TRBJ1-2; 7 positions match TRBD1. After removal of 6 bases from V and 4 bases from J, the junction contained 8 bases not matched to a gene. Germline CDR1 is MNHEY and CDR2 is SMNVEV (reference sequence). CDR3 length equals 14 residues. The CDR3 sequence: CASRQGSPLYGYTF. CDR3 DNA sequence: TGTGCCAGCAGACAGGGGAGCCCACTCTATGGCTACACCTTC.

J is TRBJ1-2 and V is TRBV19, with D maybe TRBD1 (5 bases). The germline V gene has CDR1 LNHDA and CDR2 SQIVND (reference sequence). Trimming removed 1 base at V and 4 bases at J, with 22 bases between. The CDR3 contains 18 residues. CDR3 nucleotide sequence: TGTGCCAGTAGTATAGTTGGTGCCCAGGGAGGGAGTCTCTATGGCTACACCTTC. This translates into CASSIVGAQGGSLYGYTF.

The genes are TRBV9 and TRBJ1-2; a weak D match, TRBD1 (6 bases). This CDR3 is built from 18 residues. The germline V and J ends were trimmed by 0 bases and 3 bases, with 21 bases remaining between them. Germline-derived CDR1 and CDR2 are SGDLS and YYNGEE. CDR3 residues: CASSVEPTGGDKHYGYTF. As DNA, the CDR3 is TGTGCCAGCAGCGTAGAGCCGACAGGAGGGGACAAGCACTATGGCTACACCTTC.

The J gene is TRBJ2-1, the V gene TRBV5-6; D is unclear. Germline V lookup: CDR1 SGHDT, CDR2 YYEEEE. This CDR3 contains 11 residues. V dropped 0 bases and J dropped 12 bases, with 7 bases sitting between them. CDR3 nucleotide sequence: TGTGCCAGCAGCTTGGGTGTCCCGCAGTTCTTC. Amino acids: CASSLGVPQFF.